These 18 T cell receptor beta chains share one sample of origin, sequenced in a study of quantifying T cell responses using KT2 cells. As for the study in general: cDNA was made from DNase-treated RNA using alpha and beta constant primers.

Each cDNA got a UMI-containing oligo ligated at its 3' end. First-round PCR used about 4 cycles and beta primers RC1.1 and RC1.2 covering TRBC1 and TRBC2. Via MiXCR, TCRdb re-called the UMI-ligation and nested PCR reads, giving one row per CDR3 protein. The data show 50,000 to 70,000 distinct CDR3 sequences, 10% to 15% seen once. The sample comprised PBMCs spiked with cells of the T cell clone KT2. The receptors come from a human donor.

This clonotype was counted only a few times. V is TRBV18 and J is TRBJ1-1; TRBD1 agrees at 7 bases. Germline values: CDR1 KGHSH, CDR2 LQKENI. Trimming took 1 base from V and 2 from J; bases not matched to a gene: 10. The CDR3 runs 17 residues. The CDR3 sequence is CASSPLEGGQLNTEAFF. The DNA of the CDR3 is TGTGCCAGCTCACCACTGGAGGGGGGACAGCTAAACACTGAAGCTTTCTTT.

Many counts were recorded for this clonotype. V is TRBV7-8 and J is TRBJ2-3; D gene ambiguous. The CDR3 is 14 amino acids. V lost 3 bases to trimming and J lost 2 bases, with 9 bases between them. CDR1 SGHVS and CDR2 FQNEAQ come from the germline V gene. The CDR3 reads CASSLDRPTDTQYF. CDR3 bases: TGTGCCAGCAGCTTGGACCGACCCACAGATACGCAGTATTTT.

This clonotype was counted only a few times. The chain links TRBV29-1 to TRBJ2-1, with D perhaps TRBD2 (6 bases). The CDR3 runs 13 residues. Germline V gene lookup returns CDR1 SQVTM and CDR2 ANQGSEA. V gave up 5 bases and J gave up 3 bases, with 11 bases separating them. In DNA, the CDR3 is TGCAGCGTTCCCCGGGAGAACTACAATGAGCAGTTCTTC. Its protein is CSVPRENYNEQFF.

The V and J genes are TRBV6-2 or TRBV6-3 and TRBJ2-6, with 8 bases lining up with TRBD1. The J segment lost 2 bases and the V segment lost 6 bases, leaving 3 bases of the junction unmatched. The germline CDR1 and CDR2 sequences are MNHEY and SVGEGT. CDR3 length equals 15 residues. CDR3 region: CASSLTGAGANVLTF. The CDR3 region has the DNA TGTGCCAGCAGCTTGACAGGGGCTGGGGCCAACGTCCTGACTTTC.

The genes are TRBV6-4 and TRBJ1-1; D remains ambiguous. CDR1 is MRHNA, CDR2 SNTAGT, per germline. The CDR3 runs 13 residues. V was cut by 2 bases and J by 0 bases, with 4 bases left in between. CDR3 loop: CASSDEVNTEAFF. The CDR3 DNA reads TGTGCCAGCAGTGACGAGGTGAACACTGAAGCTTTCTTT.

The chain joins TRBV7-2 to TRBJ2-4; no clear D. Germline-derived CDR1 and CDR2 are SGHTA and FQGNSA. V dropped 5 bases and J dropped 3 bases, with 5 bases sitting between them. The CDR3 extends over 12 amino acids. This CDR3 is CASSGVKNIQYF. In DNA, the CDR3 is TGTGCCAGCAGCGGGGTCAAAAACATTCAGTACTTC.

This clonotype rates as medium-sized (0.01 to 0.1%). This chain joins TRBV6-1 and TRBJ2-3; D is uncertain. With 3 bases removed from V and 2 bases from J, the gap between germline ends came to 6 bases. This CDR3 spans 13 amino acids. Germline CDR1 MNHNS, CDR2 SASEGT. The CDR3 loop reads CASSDRATDTQYF. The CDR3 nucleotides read TGTGCCAGCAGTGATCGGGCCACAGATACGCAGTATTTT.

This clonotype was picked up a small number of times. CDR3 protein: CASSSEAGADTQYF. In DNA, the CDR3 is TGTGCCAGCAGCTCGGAAGCGGGAGCAGATACGCAGTATTTT. The rearrangement uses TRBV7-2 and TRBJ2-3; 8 bases map to TRBD2. Unmatched junction bases numbered 4, after V lost 4 bases and J lost 4 bases. The germline V gene has CDR1 SGHTA and CDR2 FQGNSA. CDR3 length equals 14 residues.

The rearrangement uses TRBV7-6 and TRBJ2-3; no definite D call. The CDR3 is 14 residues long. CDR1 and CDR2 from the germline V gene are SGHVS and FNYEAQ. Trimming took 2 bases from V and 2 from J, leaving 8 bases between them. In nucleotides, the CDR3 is TGTGCCAGCAGCTTAAAAGGGTTCACAGATACGCAGTATTTT. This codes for CASSLKGFTDTQYF.

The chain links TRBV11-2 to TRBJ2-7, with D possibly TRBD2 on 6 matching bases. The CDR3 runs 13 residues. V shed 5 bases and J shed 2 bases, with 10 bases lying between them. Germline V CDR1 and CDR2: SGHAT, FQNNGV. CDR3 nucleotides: TGTGCCAGCAGCCGGGGAGGAACCTACGAGCAGTACTTC. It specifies CASSRGGTYEQYF.

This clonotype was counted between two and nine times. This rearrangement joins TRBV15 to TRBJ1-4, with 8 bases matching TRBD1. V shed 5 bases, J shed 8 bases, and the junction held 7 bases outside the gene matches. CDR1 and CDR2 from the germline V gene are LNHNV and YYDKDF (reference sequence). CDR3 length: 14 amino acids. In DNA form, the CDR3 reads TGTGCCACCAGCCAGGACAGGGAAAGAGAAAAACTGTTTTTT. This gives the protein CATSQDREREKLFF.

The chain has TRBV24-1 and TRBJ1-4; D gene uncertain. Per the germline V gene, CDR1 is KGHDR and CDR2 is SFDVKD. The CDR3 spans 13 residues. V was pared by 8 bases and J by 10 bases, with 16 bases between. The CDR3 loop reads CATNTPCRRKLFF. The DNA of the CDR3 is TGTGCCACCAATACGCCCTGCCGGCGAAAACTGTTTTTT.

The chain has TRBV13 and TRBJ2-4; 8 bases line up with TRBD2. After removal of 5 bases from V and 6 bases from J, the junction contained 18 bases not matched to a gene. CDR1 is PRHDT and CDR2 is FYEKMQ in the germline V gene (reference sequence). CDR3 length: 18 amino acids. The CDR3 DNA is TGTGCCAGCAGCCCGCCGGTCCGCGGGGGGCCCCGACCAAACATTCAGTACTTC. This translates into CASSPPVRGGPRPNIQYF.

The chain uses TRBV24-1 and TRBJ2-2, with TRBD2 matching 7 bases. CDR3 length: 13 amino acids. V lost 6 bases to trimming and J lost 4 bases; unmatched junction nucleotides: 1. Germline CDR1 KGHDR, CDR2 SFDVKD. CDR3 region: CATSREVTGELFF. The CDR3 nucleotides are TGTGCCACCAGTCGGGAGGTCACCGGGGAGCTGTTTTTT.

The CDR3 DNA reads TGTGCCAGCAGACGGACTAGCGGGGCCACAGATACGCAGTATTTT. Translation gives CASRRTSGATDTQYF. This chain joins TRBV3-1 and TRBJ2-3; 12 nucleotides align to TRBD2. With 6 bases clipped from V and 2 bases from J, the junction kept 3 bases outside the gene matches. The CDR3 contains 15 residues. Looked up from germline, CDR1 is LGHDT and CDR2 is YNNKEL (reference sequence).

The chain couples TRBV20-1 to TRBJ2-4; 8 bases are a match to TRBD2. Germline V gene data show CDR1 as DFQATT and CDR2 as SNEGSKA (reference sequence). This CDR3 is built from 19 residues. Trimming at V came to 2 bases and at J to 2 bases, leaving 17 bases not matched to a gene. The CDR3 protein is CSARRPHGRALASKNIQYF. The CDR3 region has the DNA TGCAGTGCTAGACGCCCTCACGGGAGGGCCCTGGCTTCCAAAAACATTCAGTACTTC.

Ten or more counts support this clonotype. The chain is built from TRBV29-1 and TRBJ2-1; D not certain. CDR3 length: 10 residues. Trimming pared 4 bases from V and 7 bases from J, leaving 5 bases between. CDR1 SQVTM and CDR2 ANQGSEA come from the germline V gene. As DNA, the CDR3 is TGCAGCGTTGCATGGAATGAGCAGTTCTTC. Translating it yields CSVAWNEQFF.

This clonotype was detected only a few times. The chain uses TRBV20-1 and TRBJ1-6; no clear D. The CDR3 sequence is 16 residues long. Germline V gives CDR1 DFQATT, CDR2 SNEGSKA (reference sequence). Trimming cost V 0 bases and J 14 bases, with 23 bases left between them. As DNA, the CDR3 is TGCAGTGCTAGAGATAGGGAGGGCCCAACCTTAAGGGCCCTCCACTTT. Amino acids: CSARDREGPTLRALHF.